This T cell receptor (beta chain) was sequenced in a study of molecular identifiers for immune sequencing clone quantification (dated 2018 in TCRdb). Study-wide context: For a replicate experiment, RNA from roughly 20,000 or 100,000 naive CD8 T cells was divided into five aliquots, and four of the five aliquots were sequenced. The study was a methods study using CD8 T cells to benchmark molecular-identifier clustering-based TCR repertoire sequencing (MIDCIRS) and TCR RNA copy counting.

Of note for this clonotype: Its antigen is currently not known. A much larger clone differs by one base, so this may be a read error.

Library preparation was by PCR. Sequenced on a NextSeq 500. Bulk TCR libraries were prepared as previously described, using TCR primers listed in Table S5. The Qiagen AllPrep DNA/RNA kit was used to purify total RNA. Before analysis, reads from multiple sequencing runs of one library were combined. Per the original workflow: Reads were retained only if their TCR constant sequence matched exactly, and those retained reads were trimmed to 150 nt and grouped according to their 12-nt molecular barcodes. Reads inside each barcode group were sub-clustered using a 15% Levenshtein threshold, and a quality-weighted consensus sequence was constructed for each RNA molecule. Non-functional sequences were excluded, and lower-count sequences lying one edit away from another sequence were also excluded. Barcode sub-clusters with fewer than 20% of the maximum read count were removed, based on fitting two negative binomial distributions. TCRdb redid the processing of the public reads, applying fastp at Q25 and MiXCR, and retained in-frame beta chains. Identical CDR3 protein sequences are pooled into one entry, listed with their most common genes and DNA. TCRdb, not the original authors, processed these V and J calls. The sample table lists hundreds of thousands of distinct CDR3 sequences, about 25% of them with a count of one. 0.75% to 0.8% of the sample is held by the ten biggest clonotypes.

Results and caveats for the whole study, not just this receptor: When barcode sub-clustering was not used, chimeric consensus sequences inflated TCR diversity, with chimeras reaching as high as 47%. Modeling estimated roughly 3 recovered TCR RNA copies per cell, compared with about 10 by digital PCR, which implies roughly 30% capture efficiency. The naive libraries included spiked-in Jurkat TCR RNA (around nine copies' worth), and this Jurkat TCR RNA is not part of the donor repertoire. Even against a background of about 960,000 naive CD8 T cells, spiked-in Jurkat TCR RNA amounting to a single cell's worth was reported to be detectable. In CMV-specific effector cells, clones with more than 20 RNA copies contained over 99% of molecules, whereas in naive cells such clones contained under 1% of molecules. Identical TCR molecules sharing a barcode could cause highly expanded clone sizes to be underestimated.

Naive CD8 T cell libraries were made from 20,000 to 1,000,000 sorted cells using 10%, 30% or 50% of purified RNA. Naive CD8 T cells, defined as CD8+CD4-CCR7+CD45RA+, were FACS-sorted into RLT Plus buffer on a BD FACSAria II. To test detection sensitivity, Jurkat RNA equivalent to more than 8 TCR copies was spiked into samples of roughly 18,000-1,000,000 naive CD8 T cells. Enrichment of CD8 T cells was performed with RosetteSep CD8+ T Cell Enrichment Cocktail and Ficoll-Paque, after which ACK red cell lysis was carried out. This TCR was sampled from a human donor in good health. Some libraries in this study had Jurkat cell RNA spiked in. The sample was naive CD8+ T cells from blood, with Jurkat cell RNA spiked in. The cell subset or site label on this specimen signifies: FACS-sorted CD8+CD4-CCR7+CD45RA+ naive T cells.

The DNA is as follows: TGTGCCAGCAGCGTTTGGATTAGCGGATTAACAGATACGCAGTATTTT. This yields the protein CASSVWISGLTDTQYF. Recombination connected TRBV9 to TRBJ2-3; a tentative D match to TRBD2 spans 6 bases. The germline ends are 16 bases apart after V is trimmed by 2 bases and J by 3 bases. According to the germline V gene, CDR1 reads SGDLS and CDR2 reads YYNGEE. CDR3 length: 16 amino acids, cysteine to phenylalanine. The entry retains the CDR3 DNA only, 48 bases that are in frame from base 1.